The TCR beta chain under discussion was sequenced for a study of shared clonotypes between healthy human individuals. Germline V gene lookup returns CDR1 DFQATT and CDR2 SNEGSKA (reference sequence). The CDR3 has 10 residues. V shed 8 bases and J shed 7 bases, with 11 bases lying between them. Approximately 200 ng DNA, approximately 31,000 T cell genomes, went into each sorted-subset replicate PCR. The method was immunoSEQ multiplex PCR; TCRdb's version includes in-frame clones alone and lacks a portion of them. There are some 1 million clones in the sample; 65% to 80% occur only once, and 1.2% to 1.5% lies in the top ten.

The chain uses TRBV20-1 and TRBJ1-2; a weak D match, TRBD1 (5 bases). Sequenced input: memory CD4+ T cells sorted from blood. Subset defined: CD45RA-negative fraction. The sequence came from a man aged 18 to 35 in good health. The CDR3 bases are TGCAGTTCCTGGGGACCTGGCTACACCTTC. Translated: CSSWGPGYTF.